Listed below are T cell receptor beta chains from one sample, sequenced in a study of PD-L1 blockade in urothelial cancer. TCRdb's copy holds only in-frame clones and misses some; the assay was immunoSEQ multiplex PCR. Found here are roughly 45,000 clones, 82% of them singletons; the top ten hold roughly an eighth. This sample comprised PBMCs, obtained around atezolizumab (anti-PD-L1) treatment. The source of these receptors is a man in his sixties with urothelial cancer. Each CDR3 is given with its conserved first and last residue. A D gene is named only where the DNA matches it firmly. Not all rows give a size; the values are once, few, many and, for expanded clones, a class.

clone_size d_call j_call v_call cdr3_nt cdr3_aa
. TRBD1 TRBJ2-2 TRBV19 TGTGCCAGTAGTATCCCACAGGGGGCAAACACCGGGGAGCTGTTTTTT CASSIPQGANTGELFF
. TRBD2 TRBJ2-7 TRBV27 TGTGCCAGCAGTCCCCGCGGGCTAGCGGGAGGGTACGAGCAGTACTTC CASSPRGLAGGYEQYF
. . TRBJ2-2 TRBV15 TGTGCCACCAGCAGAGATCAGAGGGCCGGGGAGCTGTTTTTT CATSRDQRAGELFF
. . TRBJ2-3 TRBV5-1 TGCGCCAGCAGCTTGAATAGCGTTGGGACAGATACGCAGTATTTT CASSLNSVGTDTQYF
. TRBD1 TRBJ2-7 TRBV5-6 TGTGCCAGCAGCGAGGGGACAGGGGGCTTCCACGAGCAGTACTTC CASSEGTGGFHEQYF
. TRBD2 TRBJ2-3 TRBV27 TGTGCCAGCAGGAAAGCGGGGCGTGGCACAGATACGCAGTATTTT CASRKAGRGTDTQYF
. . TRBJ2-3 TRBV20-1 TGCAGTGCTACGCGTACAGATACGCAGTATTTT CSATRTDTQYF
. . TRBJ1-5 TRBV2 TGTGCCAGCCGGAGCGAGTATAGCAATCAGCCCCAGCATTTT CASRSEYSNQPQHF
. TRBD2 TRBJ2-1 TRBV10-3 TGTGCCACCTCCCCAGCGGGGGTCTCTTTTTTCTTC CATSPAGVSFFF
once . TRBJ2-2 TRBV6-1 TGTGCCAGCAGTCCCCGAGGGTTGGGGACCGGGGAGCTGTTTTTT CASSPRGLGTGELFF
. . TRBJ2-1 TRBV2 TGTGCCAGCAGTGAAGTCGCGGAGCCTGAGCAGTTCTTC CASSEVAEPEQFF
. . TRBJ1-1 TRBV11-1 TGTGCCAGCAGCTTAGAGTCGGGGAACACTGAAGCTTTCTTT CASSLESGNTEAFF
. . TRBJ1-1 TRBV28 TGTGCCAGCATCCCGACAGGAGTGAACACTGAAGCTTTCTTT CASIPTGVNTEAFF
once TRBD2 TRBJ2-7 TRBV6-1 TGTGCCAGCATCGGAGGAGGGACTACGGGGGAGTACTTC CASIGGGTTGEYF
. . TRBJ2-3 TRBV5-6 TGTGCCAGCAGCTTGTTTAGCGGAATGAGCACAGATACGCAGTATTTT CASSLFSGMSTDTQYF
. . TRBJ2-7 TRBV27 TGTGCCACCCTAGGGAGGCAGTACGAGCAGTACTTC CATLGRQYEQYF
. . TRBJ2-1 TRBV28 TGTGCCAGCAGTTTTCGACAACGAAAAAGCTACAATGAGCAGTTCTTC CASSFRQRKSYNEQFF
. TRBD1 TRBJ2-5 TRBV2 TGTGCCAGCAGTGCAGGGACAGGGGCCCGCGGGGCGACCCAGTACTTC CASSAGTGARGATQYF
. . TRBJ2-7 TRBV19 TGTGCCAGTAGTATCGTTCCCGGGGCCTACGAGCAGTACTTC CASSIVPGAYEQYF
. . TRBJ1-5 TRBV2 TGTGCCAGCGTAGGAGTGAGCAATCAGCCCCAGCATTTT CASVGVSNQPQHF